This T cell receptor (beta chain) was identified in a study of HIV-infected patients and healthy controls. Broader study findings: HIV+ repertoires were severely depleted of MAIT alpha-chain CDR3s, unlike healthy controls.

Alpha and beta constant-region primers primed reverse transcription of about 500 ng RNA. Using multiplexing indices, alpha and beta chain libraries were generated apart by chain-specific third strand synthesis. One primer pair amplified all rearrangements per chain; each cDNA got molecular barcodes. Ligation attached cDNA to a 5' RACE adapter that carried a random hexamer and SP2 site. TCRdb reprocessed the 5' RACE reads via MiXCR and lists one record per CDR3 protein. The repertoire holds about 17,000 distinct CDR3 sequences, with around 5.5% as singletons. Whole blood was used without fractionation, so all unsorted peripheral T cells were included. CDR1 is DFQATT and CDR2 is SNEGSKA in the germline V gene (reference sequence). There are 11 residues in the CDR3. Deletions cut 7 bases from V and 8 bases from J, with 12 bases between. As regards this clonotype: Its antigen is as yet unknown.

This TCR was recovered from an adult in good health. The chain has TRBV20-1 and TRBJ2-1; D not certain. The specimen sequenced was blood. The CDR3 DNA follows: TGCAGTGTTAGCCCCCAAGATGAGCAGTTCTTC. This gives the protein CSVSPQDEQFF.